This T cell receptor (beta chain) derives from a study of blood T cells in healthy people across ages. This CDR3 spans 17 amino acids. Germline loops: CDR1 LNHNV, CDR2 YYDKDF (reference sequence). Trimming at V came to 1 base and at J to 9 bases, leaving 10 bases not matched to a gene. With a J-beta primer mix and a sample-barcoded 5' primer, a second PCR ran 7 to 11 cycles. Each CDR3 protein is one row after TCRdb ran MiXCR on the 5' RACE reads. The sample records fewer than 1,000,000 distinct CDR3 sequences, under 45% being singletons. Each donor was a healthy Caucasian individual from Russia, aged roughly 6 to 90. The sample holds a few counts of this clonotype.

This sequence joins TRBV15 and TRBJ2-6; 9 bases align to TRBD1. This receptor was obtained from a man aged 55 to 69 in good health. Sample: blood. The CDR3 sequence is CATSRGAITGGFNVLTF. In DNA form, the CDR3 reads TGTGCCACCAGCAGAGGTGCGATAACAGGGGGCTTCAACGTCCTGACTTTC.